Listed below are T cell receptor beta chains from one sample, sequenced in a study of T cells in Graves' hyperthyroidism and ophthalmopathy. A single record per CDR3 protein comes from TCRdb applying MiXCR to the multiplex PCR reads. The data contain over 150,000 distinct CDR3 sequences, less than 20% of them seen just once; the ten biggest clones take up roughly 49%. The specimen sequenced was blood. These receptors came from a woman aged 45-59 years with Graves' hyperthyroidism. Both conserved end residues are part of each CDR3. A D gene is named only where the DNA matches it firmly. Size is omitted from some rows. Given values are once, few, many or a class for expanded clones.

>-|few|TRBV3-1|TRBJ2-1
CASSQRGRTEQFF
TGTGCCAGCAGCCAAAGGGGCAGGACTGAGCAGTTCTTC
>-|many|TRBV20-1|TRBJ1-2
CSAREGAKPSVGGYTF
TGCAGTGCTAGAGAGGGGGCTAAGCCTTCCGTGGGTGGCTACACCTTC
>TRBD1|-|TRBV18|TRBJ1-2
CASSPGTVNGYTF
TGTGCCAGCTCACCGGGGACAGTTAATGGCTACACCTTC
>-|-|TRBV3-2|TRBJ2-1
CASSQVEYNEQFF
TGTGCCAGCAGCCAAGTAGAATACAATGAGCAGTTCTTC
>-|many|TRBV24-1|TRBJ2-7
CATSDGYEQYF
TGTGCCACCAGTGATGGATACGAGCAGTACTTC
>-|-|TRBV28|TRBJ2-6
CASSSFQGVGANVLTF
TGTGCCAGCAGTTCCTTCCAGGGAGTTGGGGCCAACGTCCTGACTTTC
>-|few|TRBV5-5|TRBJ1-3
CASSLDRNSGNTIYF
TGTGCCAGCAGCTTGGACAGAAACTCTGGAAACACCATATATTTT
>-|-|TRBV3-1|TRBJ2-3
CASSQDVRGTDTQYF
TGTGCCAGCAGCCAAGATGTGCGGGGCACAGATACGCAGTATTTT
>TRBD2|many|TRBV5-1|TRBJ2-3
CASSLAGGRSTDTQYF
TGCGCCAGCAGCCTAGCGGGAGGAAGGAGCACAGATACGCAGTATTTT
>-|few|TRBV7-9|TRBJ2-5
CASSLAPYQETQYF
TGTGCCAGCAGCTTAGCGCCGTACCAAGAGACCCAGTACTTC
>-|many|TRBV7-2|TRBJ1-1
CASSLAVSTEAFF
TGTGCCAGCAGCTTAGCGGTAAGCACTGAAGCTTTCTTT
>TRBD2|-|TRBV28|TRBJ2-7
CASRPTSGRAYEQYF
TGTGCCAGCAGGCCGACTAGCGGGAGGGCCTACGAGCAGTACTTC
>TRBD2|many|TRBV29-1|TRBJ2-1
CSVDELGGGHNEQFF
TGCAGCGTTGATGAATTGGGGGGGGGACACAATGAGCAGTTCTTC
>-|-|TRBV20-1|TRBJ1-6
CSARDMADNSPLHF
TGCAGTGCTAGAGATATGGCGGACAATTCACCCCTCCACTTT
>-|many|TRBV6-1|TRBJ2-1
CAVGLNYNEQFF
TGTGCCGTGGGCCTAAATTACAATGAGCAGTTCTTC
>-|many|TRBV4-1|TRBJ2-1
CASSQGVASRYNEQFF
TGCGCCAGCAGCCAAGGCGTCGCTAGCAGATACAATGAGCAGTTCTTC
>TRBD1|few|TRBV13|TRBJ1-3
CASSLWGGTGSGNTIYF
TGTGCCAGCAGCTTATGGGGCGGGACAGGGTCTGGAAACACCATATATTTT
>-|-|TRBV7-2|TRBJ1-2
CASSLGGSGSVYGYTF
TGTGCCAGCAGCTTGGGGGGGTCAGGGTCCGTCTATGGCTACACCTTC
>-|-|TRBV27|TRBJ2-1
CASSIQPQINEQFF
TGTGCCAGCAGTATTCAGCCTCAAATAAATGAGCAGTTCTTC
>-|many|TRBV28|TRBJ1-2
CASSFSRVPYGYTF
TGTGCCAGCAGTTTTTCGAGGGTACCTTACGGCTACACCTTC
>-|many|TRBV3-1|TRBJ2-3
CASSQGLGATTDTQYF
TGTGCCAGCAGCCAAGGGTTAGGGGCCACCACAGATACGCAGTATTTT
>-|-|TRBV30|TRBJ1-2
CAWSFGPRGYTF
TGTGCCTGGAGTTTCGGACCTCGGGGCTACACCTTC
>TRBD2|many|TRBV20-1|TRBJ2-1
CSARLAGFNEQFF
TGCAGTGCGAGACTAGCGGGATTCAATGAGCAGTTCTTC
>TRBD1|-|TRBV24-1|TRBJ2-2
CATSGRQGVSTGELFF
TGTGCCACCAGTGGACGGCAGGGGGTGAGCACCGGGGAGCTGTTTTTT
>-|many|TRBV27|TRBJ2-7
CIWGGAFGEQYF
TGTATCTGGGGGGGGGCGTTTGGCGAGCAGTACTTC
>TRBD1|many|TRBV6-1|TRBJ1-1
CASSADRGDTEAFF
TGTGCCAGCAGTGCGGACAGGGGGGACACTGAAGCTTTCTTT
>-|many|TRBV2|TRBJ1-6
CATTQRGKSPLHF
TGTGCCACCACGCAGAGGGGGAAATCACCCCTCCACTTT
>TRBD2|many|TRBV9|TRBJ2-5
CASSVAGEETQYF
TGTGCCAGCAGCGTTGCGGGAGAAGAGACCCAGTACTTC
>-|many|TRBV27|TRBJ2-7
CASSSNGPYEQYF
TGTGCCAGCAGCTCAAACGGGCCATACGAGCAGTACTTC
>-|-|TRBV12-3/TRBV12-4|TRBJ1-3
CASRFGTLSSGNTIYF
TGTGCCAGCAGATTCGGGACACTCAGCTCTGGAAACACCATATATTTT
>-|-|TRBV27|TRBJ2-1
CASSLRDEQFF
TGTGCCAGCAGTTTAAGAGATGAGCAGTTCTTC
>TRBD2|many|TRBV20-1|TRBJ2-3
CSAREGLAGRNTQYF
TGCAGTGCTAGGGAAGGACTAGCGGGACGTAATACGCAGTATTTT
>-|many|TRBV11-2|TRBJ2-2
CASSPRGDYTGELFF
TGTGCCAGCAGCCCACGCGGGGACTACACCGGGGAGCTGTTTTTT
>TRBD1|many|TRBV3-1|TRBJ2-5
CASSGGTGEAETQYF
TGTGCCAGCAGCGGCGGGACAGGGGAGGCGGAGACCCAGTACTTC
>-|few|TRBV19|TRBJ1-5
CASNTVSQRIQPQHF
TGTGCCAGTAATACCGTCAGCCAGAGGATACAGCCCCAGCATTTT
>-|many|TRBV24-1|TRBJ2-2
CATSDPRTAGELFF
TGTGCCACCAGTGACCCTCGGACAGCCGGGGAGCTGTTTTTT
>-|few|TRBV27|TRBJ2-7
CASRGSVEQYF
TGTGCCAGCAGGGGCTCAGTCGAGCAGTACTTC
>-|many|TRBV11-3|TRBJ2-1
CASREDGEQFF
TGTGCCAGCAGGGAGGACGGCGAGCAGTTCTTC
>-|many|TRBV7-9|TRBJ1-4
CASSFSQTNEKLFF
TGTGCCAGCAGCTTTAGTCAGACTAATGAAAAACTGTTTTTT
>-|-|TRBV11-3|TRBJ1-2
CASSGHGPRGYTF
TGTGCCAGCTCCGGGCATGGGCCTCGGGGCTACACCTTC
>-|many|TRBV10-3|TRBJ2-5
CAISFTEKETQYF
TGTGCCATCAGTTTTACGGAGAAAGAGACCCAGTACTTC
>TRBD2|-|TRBV5-1|TRBJ2-1
CASSFPEVSGRAFNEQFF
TGCGCCAGCAGCTTCCCCGAGGTTAGCGGGAGGGCGTTCAATGAGCAGTTCTTC
>-|many|TRBV11-3|TRBJ1-1
CASSVDTEAFF
TGTGCTTCGAGTGTGGACACTGAAGCTTTCTTT
>TRBD1|few|TRBV5-1|TRBJ1-1
CASSFGQGGEAFF
TGCGCCAGCAGCTTCGGACAGGGAGGTGAAGCTTTCTTT
>TRBD1|few|TRBV30|TRBJ2-2
CAWSFQGANTGELFF
TGTGCCTGGAGTTTCCAGGGGGCGAACACCGGGGAGCTGTTTTTT
>TRBD2|many|TRBV15|TRBJ2-1
CATSRGSGSYNEQFF
TGTGCCACCAGCCGCGGGAGCGGCTCCTACAATGAGCAGTTCTTC